A selection of T cell receptor beta chains follows, all from one sample in a study of T cell responses to AZD1222 COVID-19 vaccine. Assay: immunoSEQ multiplex PCR; the TCRdb copy retains only in-frame clones and omits some. The profile covers roughly 150,000 clones, with 70% to 90% appearing a single time and more than 6.5% taken by the ten largest. The source was peripheral blood, collected after recovery from COVID-19. The receptors come from an adult who had recovered from COVID-19. Each CDR3 is given with its conserved first and last residue. The order of the fields is clone size, CDR3 length, V gene, J gene, D gene, CDR3 protein, CDR3 DNA. A D gene is named only where the DNA matches it firmly. The size of a clone is reported for some rows only, either as once, few or many, or as a class for expanded clones.

NA	13	TRBV5-1	TRBJ1-6	NA	CASSFSRDSPLHF	TGCGCCAGCAGCTTCAGCAGGGATTCACCCCTCCACTTT
NA	13	TRBV9	TRBJ1-1	NA	CASSLQENTEAFF	TGTGCCAGCAGCCTCCAGGAGAACACTGAAGCTTTCTTT
NA	17	TRBV7-3	TRBJ2-6	NA	CASSLISVRSGANVLTF	TGTGCCAGCAGCTTAATATCTGTGCGCTCTGGGGCCAACGTCCTGACTTTC
NA	16	TRBV28	TRBJ1-6	NA	CASSRGDRSYNSPLHF	TGTGCCAGCAGTCGTGGTGACAGGTCCTATAATTCACCCCTCCACTTT
NA	12	TRBV11-1	TRBJ2-1	NA	CASSLGPNEQFF	TGTGCCAGCAGCCTCGGGCCGAATGAGCAGTTCTTC
NA	15	TRBV6-2/TRBV6-3	TRBJ1-1	NA	CASSRPGRLNTEAFF	TGTGCCAGCAGCCGTCCGGGACGGTTGAACACTGAAGCTTTCTTT
NA	14	TRBV6-9	TRBJ1-1	NA	CASSYASATTEAFF	TGTGCCAGCAGTTATGCGTCAGCGACTACTGAAGCTTTCTTT
NA	12	TRBV29-1	TRBJ2-7	NA	CSVRVGTYEQYF	TGCAGCGTTCGAGTCGGGACCTACGAGCAGTACTTC
NA	17	TRBV2	TRBJ2-2	TRBD2	CASTGLAGGYGTGELFF	TGTGCCAGCACGGGACTAGCGGGAGGGTATGGAACCGGGGAGCTGTTTTTT
NA	16	TRBV7-9	TRBJ1-2	TRBD1	CASSLARQGFYGGYTF	TGTGCCAGCAGCTTAGCTCGACAGGGATTCTATGGAGGCTACACCTTC
NA	13	TRBV3-1/TRBV3-2	TRBJ2-5	NA	CASSQAWGETQYF	TGTGCCAGCAGCCAAGCTTGGGGGGAGACCCAGTACTTC
NA	15	TRBV5-1	TRBJ1-6	NA	CASSLELSRSSPLHF	TGCGCCAGCAGCTTGGAGCTAAGCAGGAGTTCACCCCTCCACTTT
NA	16	TRBV28	TRBJ1-1	NA	CASSTRGGDMNTEAFF	TGTGCCAGCAGCACCCGGGGGGGGGATATGAACACTGAAGCTTTCTTT
once	16	TRBV11-2	TRBJ2-5	TRBD2	CASSQIAGGRRETQYF	TGTGCCAGCAGCCAAATAGCGGGGGGCCGAAGGGAGACCCAGTACTTC
NA	15	TRBV5-4	TRBJ1-2	TRBD1	CAVTIGGGDGYGYTF	TGTGCCGTCACAATTGGAGGGGGCGACGGCTATGGCTACACCTTC
NA	15	TRBV29-1	TRBJ1-3	NA	CSVGKGDPAGNTIYF	TGCAGCGTTGGGAAAGGGGATCCCGCTGGAAACACCATATATTTT
once	17	TRBV28	TRBJ2-3	TRBD1	CASSLIVGQGGTDTQYF	TGTGCCAGCAGTTTAATCGTCGGGCAGGGGGGCACAGATACGCAGTATTTT
NA	14	TRBV10-3	TRBJ2-1	NA	CAISEAAPLDEQFF	TGTGCCATCAGTGAGGCTGCCCCCCTCGATGAGCAGTTCTTC
NA	14	TRBV29-1	TRBJ1-4	NA	CSVEVPGVDEKLFF	TGCAGCGTTGAAGTCCCAGGGGTGGATGAAAAACTGTTTTTT
NA	15	TRBV4-1	TRBJ2-7	TRBD2	CASSQGRGGRYEQYF	TGCGCCAGCAGCCAAGGGCGGGGGGGGAGATACGAGCAGTACTTC
NA	15	TRBV10-3	TRBJ1-2	TRBD1	CAISESGTVTYGYTF	TGTGCCATCAGTGAGTCTGGGACAGTGACATATGGCTACACCTTC
NA	16	TRBV21-1	TRBJ1-1	NA	CASSKVFGPRNTEAFF	TGTGCCAGCAGCAAAGTCTTCGGCCCTAGGAACACTGAAGCTTTCTTT
NA	15	TRBV7-2	TRBJ2-7	NA	CASSPHQGRSYEQYF	TGTGCCAGCAGCCCCCACCAGGGGCGTTCCTACGAGCAGTACTTC
NA	13	TRBV3-1/TRBV3-2	TRBJ2-5	NA	CASSHGTRETQYF	TGTGCCAGCAGCCATGGGACTCGAGAGACCCAGTACTTC
NA	14	TRBV6-5	TRBJ2-3	NA	CASSYLSSADTQYF	TGTGCCAGCAGTTACTTGAGTTCGGCAGATACGCAGTATTTT
NA	12	TRBV28	TRBJ2-2	NA	CASNGDTGELFF	TGTGCCAGCAATGGGGACACCGGGGAGCTGTTTTTT
NA	12	TRBV5-4	TRBJ2-3	NA	CASSLPQDTQYF	TGTGCCAGCAGCCTCCCCCAAGATACGCAGTATTTT
once	16	TRBV7-9	TRBJ1-3	NA	CASSPEVRSGGNTIYF	TGTGCCAGCAGCCCCGAGGTGCGGTCAGGAGGAAACACCATATATTTT
NA	14	TRBV19	TRBJ1-1	NA	CASSPNRADTEAFF	TGTGCCAGTAGTCCCAACAGGGCGGACACTGAAGCTTTCTTT
NA	16	TRBV27	TRBJ1-2	NA	CASSSVGGGPNYGYTF	TGTGCCAGCAGTTCAGTTGGGGGGGGGCCTAACTATGGCTACACCTTC
NA	14	TRBV18	TRBJ1-4	NA	CASSPRTGNEKLFF	TGTGCCAGCTCACCGAGGACCGGGAATGAAAAACTGTTTTTT
NA	14	TRBV28	TRBJ1-3	NA	CASSPPGGGNTIYF	TGTGCCAGCAGCCCGCCGGGGGGGGGAAACACCATATATTTT
once	13	TRBV3-1/TRBV3-2	TRBJ2-7	NA	CASSPSASYEQYF	TGTGCCAGCAGCCCTAGCGCCTCCTACGAGCAGTACTTC
NA	13	TRBV29-1	TRBJ2-3	NA	CSGFPDSTDTQYF	TGCAGCGGGTTTCCGGACAGCACAGATACGCAGTATTTT
NA	13	TRBV9	TRBJ1-2	NA	CASTQDRSYGYTF	TGTGCCAGCACTCAAGACAGGTCATATGGCTACACCTTC
NA	16	TRBV9	TRBJ2-2	NA	CASSPWRAGEGGELFF	TGTGCCAGCAGCCCTTGGAGGGCAGGGGAGGGCGGGGAGCTGTTTTTT
NA	17	TRBV6-2/TRBV6-3	TRBJ1-3	TRBD1	CASSYRTGEYSGNTIYF	TGTGCCAGCAGTTACCGGACAGGGGAATACTCTGGAAACACCATATATTTT
NA	15	TRBV11-2	TRBJ2-1	TRBD1	CASSQTGGVYNEQFF	TGTGCCAGCAGCCAGACAGGGGGCGTCTACAATGAGCAGTTCTTC
NA	13	TRBV9	TRBJ2-6	NA	CASSESGANVLTF	TGTGCCAGCAGCGAGTCTGGGGCCAACGTCCTGACTTTC
few	17	TRBV9	TRBJ2-5	TRBD2	CASSVGGTSGSSETQYF	TGTGCCAGCAGCGTAGGGGGGACTAGCGGGAGTTCTGAGACCCAGTACTTC
NA	14	TRBV5-6	TRBJ2-7	NA	CASSFRAGTYEQYF	TGTGCCAGCAGCTTTAGGGCAGGAACCTACGAGCAGTACTTC
NA	12	TRBV12-3/TRBV12-4	TRBJ2-2	NA	CASSFLHGELFF	TGTGCCAGCAGTTTCCTACACGGGGAGCTGTTTTTT
once	14	TRBV6-1	TRBJ1-5	NA	CASSEGGGAQPQHF	TGTGCCAGCAGTGAAGGGGGGGGAGCTCAGCCCCAGCATTTT
NA	17	TRBV7-9	TRBJ2-3	TRBD2	CASSPWTSGNRTDTQYF	TGTGCCAGCAGCCCATGGACTAGCGGGAATCGCACAGATACGCAGTATTTT
NA	15	TRBV14	TRBJ2-3	TRBD2	CASSPTSWMTDTQYF	TGTGCCAGCAGCCCGACTAGCTGGATGACAGATACGCAGTATTTT
once	16	TRBV5-1	TRBJ1-1	TRBD1	CASSPRTGKQNTEAFF	TGCGCCAGCAGCCCGAGGACAGGTAAGCAGAACACTGAAGCTTTCTTT
NA	15	TRBV6-5	TRBJ2-1	NA	CASRPNSISYNEQFF	TGTGCCAGCAGACCCAATTCTATCTCCTACAATGAGCAGTTCTTC
NA	13	TRBV28	TRBJ1-5	NA	CASSLNGPRPQHF	TGTGCCAGCAGTTTGAACGGACCTCGGCCCCAGCATTTT
NA	16	TRBV5-1	TRBJ2-2	NA	CASSLAMHTNTGELFF	TGCGCCAGCAGCTTGGCGATGCATACGAACACCGGGGAGCTGTTTTTT
few	17	TRBV5-6	TRBJ2-1	TRBD2	CASSILAGGGTYNEQFF	TGTGCCAGCAGCATACTAGCGGGGGGTGGGACCTACAATGAGCAGTTCTTC
NA	15	TRBV3-1/TRBV3-2	TRBJ2-5	NA	CASSLTRVGGETQYF	TGTGCCAGCAGCCTTACCAGGGTCGGGGGAGAGACCCAGTACTTC
NA	14	TRBV7-8	TRBJ1-4	NA	CASSLARRGEKLFF	TGTGCCAGCAGCTTAGCGCGGAGGGGAGAAAAACTGTTTTTT
NA	15	TRBV10-3	TRBJ2-7	TRBD2	CAISGRSSGAYEQYF	TGTGCCATCAGTGGGAGAAGTAGCGGGGCCTACGAGCAGTACTTC
few	14	TRBV28	TRBJ1-2	NA	CASTTRGRIDGYTF	TGTGCCAGCACCACAAGGGGCAGAATCGATGGCTACACCTTC
NA	20	TRBV4-3	TRBJ2-5	NA	CASSQDGFQGGTDQAETQYF	TGCGCCAGCAGCCAAGACGGTTTTCAGGGGGGTACCGATCAGGCGGAGACCCAGTACTTC
NA	15	TRBV19	TRBJ1-4	NA	CASSSRQGTNEKLFF	TGTGCCAGTAGTTCGAGGCAGGGGACTAATGAAAAACTGTTTTTT
NA	12	TRBV6-2/TRBV6-3	TRBJ1-4	NA	CASSRRREKLFF	TGTGCCAGCAGCCGAAGACGTGAAAAACTGTTTTTT
NA	15	TRBV19	TRBJ2-2	NA	CASSITGGNTGELFF	TGTGCCAGTAGTATTACGGGGGGCAACACCGGGGAGCTGTTTTTT